This is a list of T cell receptor beta chains from one sample in a study of shared T cell receptors in the human thymus. TCRdb's table, derived via immunoSEQ multiplex PCR, lists solely in-frame clones and lacks some. The table records 500,000 to 750,000 clones, approximately 90% of them present only once. The same sample was also used in a study of human thymus T cells.

What was sequenced was thymocytes. All receptors derive from a boy under two years old with a congenital heart defect. Each CDR3 is given with its conserved first and last residue. The order of the fields is J gene, D gene, V gene, clone size, CDR3 protein, CDR3 DNA. A D gene is named only where the DNA matches it firmly. Size values are once, few and many counts, or a class for expanded clones, and some rows have none.

TRBJ1-1 | TRBD1 | TRBV11-2 | . | CASSAEGAGGAGNTEAFF | TGTGCCAGCAGCGCCGAGGGGGCAGGGGGCGCTGGGAACACTGAAGCTTTCTTT
TRBJ2-2 | TRBD1 | TRBV5-5 | . | CASSEGQADGTNTGELFF | TGTGCCAGCAGCGAAGGACAGGCGGACGGCACGAACACCGGGGAGCTGTTTTTT
TRBJ2-7 | . | TRBV5-6 | . | CASSLFRELTYEQYF | TGTGCCAGCAGCTTGTTCAGGGAACTGACCTACGAGCAGTACTTC
TRBJ1-4 | TRBD1 | TRBV5-5 | few | CASTVGTGPNEKLFF | TGTGCCAGCACCGTGGGGACAGGGCCTAATGAAAAACTGTTTTTT
TRBJ2-1 | TRBD2 | TRBV4-2 | . | CASSQETSGRIEQFF | TGTGCCAGCAGCCAGGAGACTAGCGGGAGAATTGAGCAGTTCTTC
TRBJ1-2 | . | TRBV27 | . | CASSLSSGWRGYTF | TGTGCCAGCAGTTTATCATCGGGGTGGAGAGGCTACACCTTC
TRBJ1-2 | TRBD1 | TRBV6-1 | . | CASSEEGQGAAYGYTF | TGTGCCAGCAGTGAAGAAGGACAGGGAGCCGCCTATGGCTACACCTTC
TRBJ2-7 | TRBD1 | TRBV6-1 | . | CASSEALRGGDTDRGYEQYF | TGTGCCAGCAGTGAAGCGCTTCGGGGAGGGGACACAGACAGGGGGTACGAGCAGTACTTC
TRBJ2-5 | TRBD1 | TRBV29-1 | . | CSVVTGEYQETQYF | TGCAGCGTTGTGACAGGGGAGTACCAAGAGACCCAGTACTTC
TRBJ1-4 | TRBD1 | TRBV6-1 | . | CASKNRGYEKLFF | TGTGCCAGCAAAAACAGGGGGTATGAAAAACTGTTTTTT
TRBJ2-7 | TRBD1 | TRBV15 | . | CATSTGTGESEPSYEQYF | TGTGCCACCAGCACCGGGACAGGGGAGTCAGAACCCTCCTACGAGCAGTACTTC
TRBJ2-7 | TRBD1 | TRBV4-1 | . | CASSQQPSGTGGHEQYF | TGCGCCAGCAGCCAGCAACCTTCCGGGACAGGGGGCCACGAGCAGTACTTC
TRBJ2-2 | TRBD2 | TRBV9 | . | CASSVVPSGLAGVPANTGELFF | TGTGCCAGCAGCGTAGTCCCCTCGGGACTAGCGGGAGTGCCCGCGAACACCGGGGAGCTGTTTTTT
TRBJ2-4 | TRBD1 | TRBV6-1 | . | CASSEGTGIRNIQYF | TGTGCCAGCAGTGAAGGGACAGGGATAAGAAACATTCAGTACTTC
TRBJ1-1 | . | TRBV14 | few | CASSQDPGTEAFF | TGTGCCAGCAGCCAAGATCCCGGGACAGAAGCTTTCTTT
TRBJ1-5 | TRBD1 | TRBV11-2 | . | CASSLSGTANQPQHF | TGTGCCAGCAGCTTATCGGGGACAGCTAATCAGCCCCAGCATTTT
TRBJ2-5 | TRBD2 | TRBV29-1 | once | CSVFRGEHEAQYF | TGCAGCGTTTTCCGGGGGGAACATGAGGCCCAGTACTTC
TRBJ2-7 | TRBD1 | TRBV19 | . | CASSSPTTGRGEQYF | TGTGCCAGTAGTAGCCCGACGACAGGGCGCGGCGAGCAGTACTTC
TRBJ1-5 | TRBD1 | TRBV6-1 | . | CASSGYRGPTDQPQHF | TGTGCCAGCAGTGGATACAGGGGGCCTACCGATCAGCCCCAGCATTTT
TRBJ2-3 | . | TRBV7-6 | . | CASSLVAGASTDTQYF | TGTGCCAGCAGCTTAGTTGCGGGGGCTAGCACAGATACGCAGTATTTT
TRBJ1-4 | . | TRBV4-3 | few | CASSQGGGDTINEKLFF | TGCGCCAGCAGCCAAGGGGGAGGGGACACGATAAATGAAAAACTGTTTTTT
TRBJ2-3 | TRBD2 | TRBV19 | . | CASSRLAGGTGDTQYF | TGTGCCAGTAGTAGACTAGCGGGGGGTACGGGAGATACGCAGTATTTT
TRBJ1-5 | TRBD1 | TRBV19 | . | CASSMTGDSNQPQHF | TGTGCCAGTAGTATGACAGGGGATAGCAATCAGCCCCAGCATTTT
TRBJ2-1 | TRBD2 | TRBV10-3 | . | CAISESGAGGVVEQFF | TGTGCCATCAGTGAGTCGGGAGCGGGAGGGGTAGTTGAGCAGTTCTTC